The entry below gives a single TCR beta chain sequence along with its context. Its antigen remains unidentified. The data were taken from a study of beta chain features in type 1 diabetes. Study-level background: When patients were set against healthy donors, age, gender and cell yields were similar. Findings and caveats of the study: Significant though moderate, a shortening of TCRB CDR3s appeared in all four CD4+ subsets of Type 1 diabetes patients. Compared to healthy donors, patients appeared to have naive, central memory and Treg TCRB repertoires that were more alike.

The sequenced template was cDNA made from the entire isolated RNA. Reads from naive, central memory and regulatory T cell samples averaged around 3.7 million. Produced via immunoSEQ multiplex PCR; TCRdb's table is partial and in-frame only. Of hundreds of thousands of clones in the sample, over 11% were seen once. V lost 3 bases, J lost 1 base, and 7 bases stayed unmatched. The CDR3 has 16 residues. CDR1 LNHNV and CDR2 YYDKDF come from the germline V gene (reference sequence). The sequencing sample was made of naive CD4+ T cells from blood. This TCR was recovered from a man aged 25-45 years in good health. The chain links TRBV15 to TRBJ2-3; 7 bases map to TRBD1. The CDR3 here is CATSSRGGSGTDTQYF. As DNA, the CDR3 is TGTGCCACCAGCAGTCGAGGGGGCTCGGGCACAGATACGCAGTATTTT.